This T cell receptor beta chain was recovered during a study of T cell clonality in common variable immunodeficiency. Points from the study as a whole: Links between repertoire features and CVID complications were heterogeneity-limited. Compared with healthy controls, CVID subjects showed increased TCRbeta clonality, mostly in about a third. The cause of increased CVID clonality remains unclear without subpopulation sequencing.

This clone turned up a few times. The antigen is undetermined. The read comes to an end 3 residues before the CDR3 does, leaving the germline J gene to fill in the end. The repertoire was sequenced with immunoSEQ multiplex PCR; TCRdb's copy has only in-frame clones and lacks some. The sample contains roughly 30,000 clones, none of them singletons. The germline gives CDR1 SEHNR, CDR2 FQNEAQ (reference sequence). The ends were cut back, 5 bases at V and 3 bases at J, with 11 bases in the middle. CDR3 length: 13 residues. The chain is built from TRBV7-9 and TRBJ2-7, with unresolved D. The sequence derives from a person between 18 and 75 years old in good health. Input material: peripheral blood mononuclear cells. The CDR3 region is CASSPLAYYEQYF. The part of the CDR3 DNA that was read is TGTGCCAGCAGCCCGCTCGCGTACTACGAG.